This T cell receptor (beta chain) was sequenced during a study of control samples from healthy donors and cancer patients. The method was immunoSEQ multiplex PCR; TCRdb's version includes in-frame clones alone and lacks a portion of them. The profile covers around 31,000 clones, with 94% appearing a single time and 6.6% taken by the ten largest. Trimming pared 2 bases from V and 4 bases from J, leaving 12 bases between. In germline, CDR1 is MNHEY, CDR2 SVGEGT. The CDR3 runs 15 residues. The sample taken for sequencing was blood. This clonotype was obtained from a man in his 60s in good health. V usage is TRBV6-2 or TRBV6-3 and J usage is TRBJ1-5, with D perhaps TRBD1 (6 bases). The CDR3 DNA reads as TGTGCCAGCAGTTACCAGGGACAACTAAATCAGCCCCAGCATTTT. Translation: CASSYQGQLNQPQHF.